Detailed here is one T cell receptor (beta chain). Its target antigen remains unknown. Base qualities are not at hand, and no much larger clone is one base apart. TCRbeta CDR3 regions were amplified from genomic DNA by means of the immunoSEQ Assay, a bias-controlled multiplex PCR. As for the original processing: The number of nucleated cells in each sample was estimated from the amplification of reference gene primers within the assay. To quantify the absolute abundance of each unique TCRbeta CDR3 rearrangement, sequence reads were collapsed and filtered. Productive Simpson clonality was computed per sample as the square root of Simpson's diversity index over productive rearrangements. TCRdb stores this immuneACCESS table with in-frame sequences only. Part of the clones is absent; in the studies checked, under half of the shortfall reflects unresolved V genes, and no reason is known for the rest. That table supplies the V and J calls and clone size; D and trimming were determined from the DNA. Within this sample are approximately 200,000 clones, with roughly 84% of them counted one time only. 2% to 2.5% of the sample lies in the top ten.

Each collaborating institution followed its own protocols to collect whole blood in K2EDTA tubes. For TCRbeta analysis, collaborators shipped samples as frozen whole blood, isolated PBMCs, or DNA extracted from either of those sample types. These data originate in a study of blood T cell repertoires in COVID-19 (dated by TCRdb to 2018 to 2020). Some background on the complete study: Collaborator samples came from the United States, Italy and Spain and covered acute and convalescent phases of COVID-19. Sample metadata almost always included a de-identified subject ID, COVID-19 status, age in years and sex. Samples were obtained from the ongoing ImmuneRACE study (first 160 participants) and from about 1,300 subjects provided by 6 global collaborators. Where available, HLA class I and class II types were obtained from metadata supplied by the sample provider rather than from assay-based typing. The repertoires were released in a freely available public database meant as a resource for research on the immune response to SARS-CoV-2. The prospective study material was composed of cDNA or gDNA derived from T cells, B-cell-depleted T cells, or PBMCs. Subjects who had been exposed to COVID-19, were actively infected with it, or had recovered from it provided the deeply sampled blood TCRbeta repertoires that made up the dataset.

Between the V and J ends, shortened by 5 bases and 1 base respectively, the junction contains 18 bases. The cysteine opens and the phenylalanine closes a CDR3 of 16 amino acids. Only the CDR3 DNA stays, 48 bases, in frame from base 1. CDR1 SEHNR and CDR2 FQNEAQ were looked up in the germline V gene (reference sequence). General study outcomes and caveats: How much clinical and demographic metadata was included differed by source and by participant, and the metadata was provided uncurated.

The specimen sequenced was peripheral blood. This receptor was identified in an older woman with acute or convalescent COVID-19. The rearranged chain carries TRBV7-9 and TRBJ2-7; TRBD2 might be the D gene, on 6 matching bases. The nucleotide sequence reads TGTGCCAGCAGCCCCGTGGGCGGGGACGGATCCTACGAGCAGTACTTC. This codes for CASSPVGGDGSYEQYF.